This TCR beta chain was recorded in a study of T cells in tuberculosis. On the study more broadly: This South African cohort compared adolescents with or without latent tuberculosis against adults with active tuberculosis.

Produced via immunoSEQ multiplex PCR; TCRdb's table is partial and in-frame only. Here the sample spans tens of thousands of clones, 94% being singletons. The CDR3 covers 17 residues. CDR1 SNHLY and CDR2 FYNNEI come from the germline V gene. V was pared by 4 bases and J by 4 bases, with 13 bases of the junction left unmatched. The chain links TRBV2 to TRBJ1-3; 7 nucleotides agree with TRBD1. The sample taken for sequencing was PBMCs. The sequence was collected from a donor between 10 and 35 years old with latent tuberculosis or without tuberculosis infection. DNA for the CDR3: TGTGCCAGCAGTGGACTAACCCTGACAGGGTCGGGAAACACCATATATTTT. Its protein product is CASSGLTLTGSGNTIYF.